Following are 26 T cell receptor beta chains from one sample sequenced in a study of blood T cell repertoires in COVID-19. Produced via immunoSEQ multiplex PCR; TCRdb's table is partial and in-frame only. The sample contains around 300,000 clones, over 75% of which appear only once. Source material: PBMCs or T cells enriched from blood (not recorded which). The source is a woman in her 30s who had recovered from COVID-19.

Turning to this clone: Within the sample, other DNA sequences also encode this same CDR3. CDR3 DNA sequence: TGTGCCAGCAGTTTCGTCCAAGAGACCCAGTACTTC. As protein: CASSFVQETQYF. J is TRBJ2-5 and V is TRBV12-3 or TRBV12-4; D is uncertain. V lost 3 bases to trimming and J lost 1 base, with 3 bases between them. CDR3 size: 12 residues.

V usage is TRBV9 and J usage is TRBJ2-3, with TRBD2 matching over 16 bases. This CDR3 comprises 19 residues. CDR1 is SGDLS and CDR2 is YYNGEE in the germline V gene. Trimming took 2 bases from V and 4 from J; bases not matched to a gene: 10. CDR3 amino acids: CASSVEGLAGGRLSDTQYF. The CDR3 DNA reads TGTGCCAGCAGCGTGGAGGGACTAGCGGGGGGGCGTTTGTCAGATACGCAGTATTTT. The variable domain in full, with the rest retrieved from reference TRBV9 and TRBJ2-3, is DSGVTQTPKHLITATGQRVTLRCSPRSGDLSVYWYQQSLDQGLQFLIQYYNGEERAKGNILERFSAQQFPDLHSELNLSSLELGDSALYFCASSVEGLAGGRLSDTQYFGPGTRLTVL.

V gene TRBV7-2 combines with J gene TRBJ1-2; D is possibly TRBD1 (5 bases). Germline CDR1 is SGHTA and CDR2 is FQGNSA. The V gene lost 3 bases and the J gene lost 0 bases, with 14 bases spanning the gap. The CDR3 runs to 16 residues. CDR3 sequence (DNA): TGTGCCAGCAGCTTCAATGCAGGGCCTGCTAACTATGGCTACACCTTC. It codes for CASSFNAGPANYGYTF.

This chain links TRBV5-1 with TRBJ1-3; D uncertain. CDR3 size: 14 residues. V shed 2 bases and J shed 0 bases, with 6 bases lying between them. Germline-derived CDR1 and CDR2 are SGHRS and YFSETQ. Written as DNA, the CDR3 is TGCGCCAGCAGCTTACCTAACTCTGGAAACACCATATATTTT. It is translated as CASSLPNSGNTIYF. The complete variable domain, with remaining parts taken from reference TRBV5-1 and TRBJ1-3, reads KAGVTQTPRYLIKTRGQQVTLSCSPISGHRSVSWYQQTPGQGLQFLFEYFSETQRNKGNFPGRFSGRQFSNSRSEMNVSTLELGDSALYLCASSLPNSGNTIYFGEGSWLTVV.

V gene TRBV7-8 combines with J gene TRBJ2-5, with TRBD2 matching 11 bases. The CDR3 loop spans 15 amino acids. J was trimmed by 4 bases and V by 1 base; bases with no gene match: 2. Germline CDR1 and CDR2: SGHVS and FQNEAQ. The CDR3 loop is CASSLELAGVETQYF. Written as DNA, the CDR3 is TGTGCCAGCAGCTTAGAACTAGCGGGAGTAGAGACCCAGTACTTC.

The chain recombines TRBV21-1 with TRBJ1-1; TRBD1, as called in the table, went unchecked against the DNA. TRBV21-1 represents a pseudogene. The CDR3 contains 11 residues. The CDR3 region is CASTTVTEAFF. The CDR3 nucleotides read TGTGCCAGCACGACAGTCACTGAAGCTTTCTTT.

The rearrangement joins TRBV27 to TRBJ2-4; 11 bases are shared with TRBD1. Losses at the gene ends were 5 bases for V and 9 bases for J; bases not matched to a gene: 21. Germline V lookup: CDR1 MNHEY, CDR2 SMNVEV (reference sequence). This CDR3 has 19 amino acids. CDR3 coding DNA: TGTGCCAGCAGTCGAGGACAGGGGGCCCTTGTGCATTCAGTGGGCATTCAGTACTTC. It translates to CASSRGQGALVHSVGIQYF.

The rearrangement joins TRBV9 to TRBJ2-3; maybe TRBD2 (6 bases). The CDR3 is 16 residues long. Germline CDR1 reads SGDLS; CDR2 reads YYNGEE. V lost 0 bases to trimming and J lost 1 base, with 12 bases between them. The CDR3 sequence: CASSVDTGGGTDTQYF. Here the CDR3 DNA reads TGTGCCAGCAGCGTAGACACAGGAGGGGGCACAGATACGCAGTATTTT.

This clone has a single count. The chain carries TRBV6-1 and TRBJ2-3; 7 bases agree with TRBD2. CDR3 size: 18 residues. The ends lost 2 bases at V and 3 bases at J; junction bases unmatched: 14. CDR1 and CDR2 (germline): MNHNS, SASEGT. The CDR3 nucleotides read TGTGCCAGCAGTGAACTGCCACCCGGCGGGAGTAGAACAGATACGCAGTATTTT. Protein product: CASSELPPGGSRTDTQYF.

The CDR3 nucleotides read TGTGCCAGCAGCTTACGGGACAGGGATACCGGGGAGCTGTTTTTT. Translating gives CASSLRDRDTGELFF. This chain connects TRBV7-9 to TRBJ2-2; TRBD1 matches 9 bases. V gave up 2 bases and J gave up 5 bases; unmatched junction bases: 3. CDR3 length: 15 residues. The germline V gene encodes CDR1 SEHNR and CDR2 FQNEAQ (reference sequence).

On this clone itself: Distinct nucleotide sequences in the sample also encode this CDR3. V gene TRBV19 combines with J gene TRBJ1-1; 10 nucleotides match TRBD1. After removal of 6 bases from V and 5 bases from J, the junction contained 3 bases not matched to a gene. Germline CDR1 and CDR2: LNHDA and SQIVND (reference sequence). The CDR3 length is 13 residues. The CDR3 reads CASRGQGNTEAFF. In DNA form, the CDR3 reads TGTGCCAGTAGGGGACAGGGGAATACTGAAGCTTTCTTT. The whole variable domain, filled in from reference TRBV19 and TRBJ1-1, reads DGGITQSPKYLFRKEGQNVTLSCEQNLNHDAMYWYRQDPGQGLRLIYYSQIVNDFQKGDIAEGYSVSREKKESFPLTVTSAQKNPTAFYLCASRGQGNTEAFFGQGTRLTVV.

The chain joins TRBV29-1 to TRBJ1-5; D is unresolved. The CDR3 runs to 13 residues. V lost 4 bases and J lost 5, with 12 bases in between. Germline loops: CDR1 SQVTM, CDR2 ANQGSEA. The CDR3, as DNA: TGCAGCGTTGCGGGAGGGAGAGATCAGCCCCAGCATTTT. This encodes CSVAGGRDQPQHF.

This clone was seen only once. V is TRBV5-1 and J is TRBJ1-4; 8 nucleotides agree with TRBD1. Trimming at V came to 4 bases and at J to 8 bases, leaving 4 bases not matched to a gene. Germline CDR1 SGHRS, CDR2 YFSETQ. The CDR3 covers 13 residues. CDR3 sequence (DNA): TGCGCCAGCAGCCGCGGACAGGGAGAAAAACTGTTTTTT. It yields the protein CASSRGQGEKLFF.

The chain carries TRBV28 and TRBJ2-7; TRBD2 agrees at 10 bases. This CDR3 is built from 21 residues. V lost 5 bases to trimming and J lost 2 bases; unmatched junction nucleotides: 24. The germline V gene has CDR1 MDHEN and CDR2 SYDVKM. The CDR3 DNA follows: TGTGCCAGCAGTCCCAGCCGAAGATTAGCGGGGGGACCCCTTCGAGCCTACGAGCAGTACTTC. Its translation is CASSPSRRLAGGPLRAYEQYF.

The chain has TRBV5-1 and TRBJ1-1; no clear D gene. The germline V gene has CDR1 SGHRS and CDR2 YFSETQ. The germline V and J ends were trimmed by 4 bases and 2 bases, with 9 bases remaining between them. This CDR3 region has 13 residues. The CDR3 DNA is TGCGCCAGCAGCCCCCACATAAACACTGAAGCTTTCTTT. This sequence encodes CASSPHINTEAFF. Variable domain in full (rest from reference TRBV5-1 and TRBJ1-1): KAGVTQTPRYLIKTRGQQVTLSCSPISGHRSVSWYQQTPGQGLQFLFEYFSETQRNKGNFPGRFSGRQFSNSRSEMNVSTLELGDSALYLCASSPHINTEAFFGQGTRLTVV.

The genes are TRBV2 and TRBJ1-2, with D hard to call. The V end lost 2 bases, the J end lost 4 bases, and 20 bases lay between the germline ends. The CDR3 is 17 amino acids. Germline V gene lookup returns CDR1 SNHLY and CDR2 FYNNEI. As DNA, the CDR3 is TGTGCCAGCAGTGAATTCCCGTCCCGAGGGCAGCCCTATGGCTACACCTTC. Translation: CASSEFPSRGQPYGYTF. Looking up the rest from reference TRBV2 and TRBJ1-2 gives the full variable domain: EPEVTQTPSHQVTQMGQEVILRCVPISNHLYFYWYRQILGQKVEFLVSFYNNEISEKSEIFDDQFSVERPDGSNFTLKIRSTKLEDSAMYFCASSEFPSRGQPYGYTFGSGTRLTVV.

The J gene is TRBJ1-5, the V gene TRBV19; D possibly corresponds to TRBD1 (6 bases). CDR3 size: 16 residues. Germline CDR1 and CDR2: LNHDA and SQIVND (reference sequence). V lost 6 bases to trimming and J lost 4 bases, with 19 bases between them. This CDR3 reads CASRREGRGRNQPQHF. The CDR3 region has the DNA TGTGCCAGTAGGAGAGAGGGCAGGGGTCGAAATCAGCCCCAGCATTTT.

This sequence joins TRBV9 and TRBJ1-3; TRBD1 might be the D (5 bases). Germline V CDR1 and CDR2: SGDLS, YYNGEE. The V and J ends lost 0 bases and 2 bases respectively, with 9 bases between them. The CDR3 has 15 residues. The CDR3, as DNA: TGTGCCAGCAGCGTAGGGGGGGAGCCTGGAAACACCATATATTTT. Translation gives CASSVGGEPGNTIYF.

This sequence joins TRBV7-6 and TRBJ2-1; D possibly corresponds to TRBD1 (5 bases). This CDR3 contains 16 residues. The germline V gene has CDR1 SGHVS and CDR2 FNYEAQ. V gave up 1 base and J gave up 4 bases, with 14 bases separating them. The CDR3 here is CASSLDPPSGYNEQFF. CDR3 sequence (DNA): TGTGCCAGCAGCTTAGACCCTCCTTCAGGGTACAATGAGCAGTTCTTC.

The gene calls are TRBV6-5 and TRBJ1-1, with D maybe TRBD1 (5 bases). Trimming shortened V by 6 bases and J by 1 base, and 6 bases separated the two germline ends. Looked up from germline, CDR1 is MNHEY and CDR2 is SVGAGI. The length of the CDR3 is 12 residues. The chain's CDR3 is CASRGANTEAFF. The CDR3, as DNA: TGTGCCAGCAGAGGGGCGAACACTGAAGCTTTCTTT.

This rearrangement joins TRBV11-2 to TRBJ1-1; D is unclear. From germline, CDR1 is SGHAT and CDR2 FQNNGV. This CDR3 is 14 amino acids long. V was trimmed by 1 base and J by 1 base, leaving 7 bases between them. In DNA, the CDR3 is TGTGCCAGCAGCTTAGCCCCCGGGAACACTGAAGCTTTCTTT. It codes for CASSLAPGNTEAFF. The entire variable domain, with the rest obtained from reference TRBV11-2 and TRBJ1-1, is as follows: EAGVAQSPRYKIIEKRQSVAFWCNPISGHATLYWYQQILGQGPKLLIQFQNNGVVDDSQLPKDRFSAERLKGVDSTLKIQPAKLEDSAVYLCASSLAPGNTEAFFGQGTRLTVV.

The chain has TRBV3-1 (or the pseudogene TRBV3-2) and TRBJ2-2; 7 bases map to TRBD1. Germline-derived CDR1 and CDR2 are LGHDT and YNNKEL (reference sequence). The CDR3 runs to 16 residues. J was trimmed by 5 bases and V by 6 bases; bases with no gene match: 12. CDR3 nucleotide sequence: TGTGCCAGCAGAAAGGTACAGGGGTATGGGACCGGGGAGCTGTTTTTT. Translated: CASRKVQGYGTGELFF.

This chain uses TRBV30 with TRBJ1-4, with a tentative D call TRBD1 (6 bases). CDR1 is GTSNPN and CDR2 is SVGIG in the germline V gene (reference sequence). The CDR3 is 13 residues long. V lost 8 bases to trimming and J lost 7 bases, with 17 bases between them. The CDR3 DNA is TGTGCCACCACACAGGGTTTAGGTGAAAAACTGTTTTTT. This translates into CATTQGLGEKLFF.

The chain carries TRBV27 and TRBJ2-7; 8 bases align to TRBD2. Trimming removed 2 bases from V and 5 bases from J; junction bases left unmatched: 5. The CDR3 is 14 amino acids. In germline, CDR1 is MNHEY, CDR2 SMNVEV (reference sequence). The CDR3 loop is CASSLRGGYNEQYF. As DNA, the CDR3 is TGTGCCAGCAGTTTACGCGGGGGGTATAACGAGCAGTACTTC.

The chain combines TRBV9 with TRBJ1-6, with D uncertain. Germline V gene sequence: CDR1 SGDLS, CDR2 YYNGEE. CDR3 size: 14 residues. V was clipped by 0 bases and J by 10 bases, with 11 bases between them. The CDR3 DNA is TGTGCCAGCAGCGTAGCGGGAAACCAGTCACCCCTCCACTTT. Translated: CASSVAGNQSPLHF. The full variable domain, in which reference TRBV9 and TRBJ1-6 provide the parts outside the CDR3, is DSGVTQTPKHLITATGQRVTLRCSPRSGDLSVYWYQQSLDQGLQFLIQYYNGEERAKGNILERFSAQQFPDLHSELNLSSLELGDSALYFCASSVAGNQSPLHFGNGTRLTVT.

The chain links TRBV7-2 to TRBJ1-2; D gene uncertain. Germline loops: CDR1 SGHTA, CDR2 FQGNSA. The V gene lost 1 base and the J gene lost 7 bases, with 16 bases spanning the gap. The CDR3 is 15 residues long. The CDR3 reads CASSLGGRGFAGYTF. CDR3 DNA sequence: TGTGCCAGCAGCTTAGGAGGTAGAGGCTTTGCTGGCTACACCTTC.